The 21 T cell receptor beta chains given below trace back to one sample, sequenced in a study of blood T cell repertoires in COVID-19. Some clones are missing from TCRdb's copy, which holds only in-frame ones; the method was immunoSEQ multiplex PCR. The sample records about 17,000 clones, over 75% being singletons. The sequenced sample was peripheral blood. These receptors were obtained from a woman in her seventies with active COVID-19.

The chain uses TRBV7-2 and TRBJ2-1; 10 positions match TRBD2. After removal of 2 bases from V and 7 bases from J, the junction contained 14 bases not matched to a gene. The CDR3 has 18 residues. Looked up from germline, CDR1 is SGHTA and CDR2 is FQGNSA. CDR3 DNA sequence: TGTGCCAGCAGCTTAAGAGCCTTATCACTAGCGGGATTTAATGAGCAGTTCTTC. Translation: CASSLRALSLAGFNEQFF.

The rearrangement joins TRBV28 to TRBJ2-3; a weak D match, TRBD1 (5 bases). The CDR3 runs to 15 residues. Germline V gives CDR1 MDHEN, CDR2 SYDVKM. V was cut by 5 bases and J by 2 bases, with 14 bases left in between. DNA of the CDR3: TGTGCCAGCAGTAAAGATACAGGAGACACAGATACGCAGTATTTT. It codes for CASSKDTGDTDTQYF.

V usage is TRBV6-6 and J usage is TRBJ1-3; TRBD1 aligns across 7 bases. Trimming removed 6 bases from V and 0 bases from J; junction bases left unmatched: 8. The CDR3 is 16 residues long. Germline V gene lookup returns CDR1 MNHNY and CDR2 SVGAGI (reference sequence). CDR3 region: CASRDSGGHSGNTIYF. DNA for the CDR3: TGTGCCAGCAGGGACTCAGGGGGACACTCTGGAAACACCATATATTTT.

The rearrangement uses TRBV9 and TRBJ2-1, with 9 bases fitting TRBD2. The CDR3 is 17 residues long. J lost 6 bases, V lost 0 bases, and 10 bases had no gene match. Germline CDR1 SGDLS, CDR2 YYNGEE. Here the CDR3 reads CASSVGSWREGRNEQFF. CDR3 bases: TGTGCCAGCAGCGTAGGGTCTTGGCGGGAGGGCCGCAATGAGCAGTTCTTC.

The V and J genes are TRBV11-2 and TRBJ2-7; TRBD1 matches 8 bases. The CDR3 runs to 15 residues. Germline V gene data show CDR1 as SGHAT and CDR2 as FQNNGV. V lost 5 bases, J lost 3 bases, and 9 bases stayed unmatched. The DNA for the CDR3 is TGTGCCAGCAGCAGAACCGGGACAGGAGTCTACGAGCAGTACTTC. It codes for CASSRTGTGVYEQYF. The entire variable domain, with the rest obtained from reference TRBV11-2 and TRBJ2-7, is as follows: EAGVAQSPRYKIIEKRQSVAFWCNPISGHATLYWYQQILGQGPKLLIQFQNNGVVDDSQLPKDRFSAERLKGVDSTLKIQPAKLEDSAVYLCASSRTGTGVYEQYFGPGTRLTVT.

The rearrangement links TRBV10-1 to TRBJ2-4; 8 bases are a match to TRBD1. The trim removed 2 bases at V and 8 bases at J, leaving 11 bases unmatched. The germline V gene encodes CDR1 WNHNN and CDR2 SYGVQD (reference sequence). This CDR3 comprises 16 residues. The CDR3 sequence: CASSEVGQGISDIQYF. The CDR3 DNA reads TGCGCCAGCAGTGAGGTCGGACAGGGTATTTCGGACATTCAGTACTTC.

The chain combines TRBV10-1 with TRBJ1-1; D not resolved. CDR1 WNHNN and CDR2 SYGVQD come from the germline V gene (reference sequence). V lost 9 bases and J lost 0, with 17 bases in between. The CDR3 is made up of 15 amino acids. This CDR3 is CASSRTTLLNTEAFF. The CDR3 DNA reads TGCGCCAGTTCGCGTACGACACTCTTGAACACTGAAGCTTTCTTT.

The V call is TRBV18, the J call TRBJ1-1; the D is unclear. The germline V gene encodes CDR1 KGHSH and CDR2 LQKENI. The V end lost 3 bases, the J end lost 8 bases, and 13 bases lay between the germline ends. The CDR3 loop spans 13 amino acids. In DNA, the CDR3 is TGTGCCAGCTCACCTGATGGACTCAGGGAAGCTTTCTTT. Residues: CASSPDGLREAFF.

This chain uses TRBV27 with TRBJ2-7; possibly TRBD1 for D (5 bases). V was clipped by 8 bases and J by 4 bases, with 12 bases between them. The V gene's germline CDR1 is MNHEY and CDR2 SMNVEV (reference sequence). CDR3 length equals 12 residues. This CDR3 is CASRQGAYEQYF. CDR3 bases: TGTGCCAGCCGCCAGGGTGCTTACGAGCAGTACTTC.

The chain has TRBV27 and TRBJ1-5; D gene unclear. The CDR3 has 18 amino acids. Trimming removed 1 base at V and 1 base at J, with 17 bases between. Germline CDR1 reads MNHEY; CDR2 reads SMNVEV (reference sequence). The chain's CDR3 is CASSLLGEGGISNQPQHF. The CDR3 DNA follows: TGTGCCAGCAGTTTATTAGGCGAGGGAGGGATCAGCAATCAGCCCCAGCATTTT.

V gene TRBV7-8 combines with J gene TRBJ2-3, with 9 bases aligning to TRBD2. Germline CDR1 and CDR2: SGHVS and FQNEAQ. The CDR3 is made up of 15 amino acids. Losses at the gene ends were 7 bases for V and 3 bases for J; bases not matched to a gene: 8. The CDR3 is CASILDLAGTDTQYF. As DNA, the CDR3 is TGTGCCAGCATCCTGGACCTAGCGGGAACAGATACGCAGTATTTT.

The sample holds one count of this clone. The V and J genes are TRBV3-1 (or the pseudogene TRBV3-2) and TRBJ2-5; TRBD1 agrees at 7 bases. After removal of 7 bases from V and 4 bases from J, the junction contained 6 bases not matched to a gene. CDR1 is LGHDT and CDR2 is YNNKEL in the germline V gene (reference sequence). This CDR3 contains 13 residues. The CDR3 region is CASKRTGRETQYF. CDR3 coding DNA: TGTGCCAGCAAACGGACAGGAAGAGAGACCCAGTACTTC.

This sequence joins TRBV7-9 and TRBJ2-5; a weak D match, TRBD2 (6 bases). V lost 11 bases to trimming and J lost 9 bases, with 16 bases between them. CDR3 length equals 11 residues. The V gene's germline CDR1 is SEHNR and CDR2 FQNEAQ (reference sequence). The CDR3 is CAGGLGVAQYF. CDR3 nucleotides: TGTGCCGGGGGACTGGGGGTAGCCCAGTACTTC. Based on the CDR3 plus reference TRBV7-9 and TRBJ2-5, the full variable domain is DTGVSQNPRHKITKRGQNVTFRCDPISEHNRLYWYRQTLGQGPEFLTYFQNEAQLEKSRLLSDRFSAERPKGSFSTLEIQRTEQGDSAMYLCAGGLGVAQYFGPGTRLLVL.

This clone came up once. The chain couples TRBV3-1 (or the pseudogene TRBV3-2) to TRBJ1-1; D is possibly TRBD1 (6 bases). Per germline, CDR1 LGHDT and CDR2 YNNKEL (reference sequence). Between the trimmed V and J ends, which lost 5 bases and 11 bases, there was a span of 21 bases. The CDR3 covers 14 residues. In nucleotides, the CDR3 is TGTGCCAGCAGCGGGACCGGGACATTAAGCTACGCTTTCTTT. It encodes CASSGTGTLSYAFF.

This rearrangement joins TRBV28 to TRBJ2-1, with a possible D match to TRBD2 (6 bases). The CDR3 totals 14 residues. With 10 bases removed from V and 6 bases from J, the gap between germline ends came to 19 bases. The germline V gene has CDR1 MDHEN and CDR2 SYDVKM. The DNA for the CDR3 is TGTGCCACCCAGCACGGGAGAGGTATCAATGAGCAGTTCTTC. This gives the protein CATQHGRGINEQFF.

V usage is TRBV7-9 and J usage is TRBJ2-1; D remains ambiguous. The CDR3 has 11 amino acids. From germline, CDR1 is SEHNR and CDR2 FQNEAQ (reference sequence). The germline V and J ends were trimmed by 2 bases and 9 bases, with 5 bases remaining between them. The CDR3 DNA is TGTGCCAGCAGCTTACCCGGTGAGCAGTTCTTC. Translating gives CASSLPGEQFF.

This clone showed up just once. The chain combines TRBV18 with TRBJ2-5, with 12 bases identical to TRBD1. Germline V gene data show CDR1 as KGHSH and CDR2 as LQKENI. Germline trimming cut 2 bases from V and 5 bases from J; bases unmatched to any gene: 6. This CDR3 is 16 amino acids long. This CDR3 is CASSPSRDRGQETQYF. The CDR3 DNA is TGTGCCAGCTCACCAAGCCGGGACAGGGGGCAGGAGACCCAGTACTTC. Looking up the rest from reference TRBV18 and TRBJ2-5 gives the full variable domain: NAGVMQNPRHLVRRRGQEARLRCSPMKGHSHVYWYRQLPEEGLKFMVYLQKENIIDESGMPKERFSAEFPKEGPSILRIQQVVRGDSAAYFCASSPSRDRGQETQYFGPGTRLLVL.

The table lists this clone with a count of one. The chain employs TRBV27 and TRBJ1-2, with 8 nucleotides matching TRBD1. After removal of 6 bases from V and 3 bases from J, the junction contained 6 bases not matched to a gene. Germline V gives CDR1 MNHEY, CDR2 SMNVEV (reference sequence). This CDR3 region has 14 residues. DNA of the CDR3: TGTGCCAGCAGAACGGACAGGGAGGACTATGGCTACACCTTC. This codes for CASRTDREDYGYTF.

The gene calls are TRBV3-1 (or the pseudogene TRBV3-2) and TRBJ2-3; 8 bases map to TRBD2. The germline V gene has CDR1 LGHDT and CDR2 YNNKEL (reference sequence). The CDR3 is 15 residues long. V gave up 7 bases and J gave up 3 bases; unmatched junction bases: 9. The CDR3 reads CASTRTLAGTDTQYF. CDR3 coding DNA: TGTGCCAGCACCAGGACCCTAGCGGGTACAGATACGCAGTATTTT.

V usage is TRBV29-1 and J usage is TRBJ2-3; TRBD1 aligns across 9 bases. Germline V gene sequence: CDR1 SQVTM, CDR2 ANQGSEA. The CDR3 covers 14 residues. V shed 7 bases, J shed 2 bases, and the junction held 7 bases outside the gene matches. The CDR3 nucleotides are TGCAGCGAACGGACAGGGGTCTCCACAGATACGCAGTATTTT. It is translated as CSERTGVSTDTQYF.

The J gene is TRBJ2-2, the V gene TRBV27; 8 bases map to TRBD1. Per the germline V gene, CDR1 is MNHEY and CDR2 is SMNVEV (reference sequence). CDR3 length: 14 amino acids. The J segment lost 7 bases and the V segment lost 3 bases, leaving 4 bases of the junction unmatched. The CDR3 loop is CASSLDRANGELFF. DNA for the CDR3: TGTGCCAGCAGTTTGGACAGGGCAAACGGGGAGCTGTTTTTT.